The rows below give T cell receptor beta chains drawn from one sample of a study of blood T cell repertoires in COVID-19. Assay: immunoSEQ multiplex PCR; the TCRdb copy retains only in-frame clones and omits some. The sample yields 150,000 to 200,000 clones, roughly nine tenths seen once. The sample consisted of peripheral blood. These receptors were taken from a woman aged 55-70 years with COVID-19, enrolled during active disease. CDR3s include the opening cysteine and the closing phenylalanine or tryptophan. A D gene is named only where the DNA matches it firmly. Some rows have no size entry. The others give once, few or many, or a class for an expanded clone.

length	size	D	J	V	CDR3	DNA
17	NA	NA	TRBJ1-1	TRBV5-1	CASSLFQGFALNTEAFF	TGCGCCAGCAGCTTGTTCCAGGGGTTCGCCTTGAACACTGAAGCTTTCTTT
14	NA	NA	TRBJ2-3	TRBV5-1	CASSLQGWADTQYF	TGCGCCAGCAGCTTACAGGGATGGGCAGATACGCAGTATTTT
13	NA	TRBD1	TRBJ1-1	TRBV7-2	CASSPRTGLEAFF	TGTGCCAGCAGCCCGAGGACAGGGCTGGAAGCTTTCTTT
15	NA	NA	TRBJ1-3	TRBV6-2/TRBV6-3	CASSKSGSSGNTIYF	TGTGCCAGCAGCAAAAGTGGGAGCTCTGGAAACACCATATATTTT
15	NA	TRBD2	TRBJ2-7	TRBV7-2	CASSLEGGRAYEQYF	TGTGCCAGCAGCTTAGAAGGCGGGAGGGCCTACGAGCAGTACTTC
14	NA	NA	TRBJ2-3	TRBV7-3	CARPGKEGPDTQYF	TGTGCCAGACCGGGAAAAGAGGGTCCAGATACGCAGTATTTT
14	few	TRBD2	TRBJ2-7	TRBV10-2	CASSVASGSYEQYF	TGCGCCAGCAGTGTGGCTAGCGGGAGCTACGAGCAGTACTTC
15	NA	TRBD2	TRBJ2-4	TRBV29-1	CSVELTGTSMSIQYF	TGCAGCGTTGAATTAACCGGGACTAGTATGAGCATTCAGTACTTC
16	NA	NA	TRBJ2-4	TRBV14	CASSQEVGQGWNIQYF	TGTGCCAGCAGCCAAGAAGTGGGGCAGGGGTGGAACATTCAGTACTTC
15	NA	TRBD2	TRBJ2-7	TRBV27	CASQGTSGRAYEQYF	TGTGCCAGCCAAGGGACTAGCGGGAGGGCGTACGAGCAGTACTTC
16	NA	NA	TRBJ2-2	TRBV5-1	CASSLAVLADTGELFF	TGCGCCAGCAGCTTGGCGGTGTTAGCGGATACCGGGGAGCTGTTTTTT
17	NA	TRBD2	TRBJ2-1	TRBV2	CASSELAGEWSYNEQFF	TGTGCCAGCAGTGAACTAGCGGGAGAATGGTCCTACAATGAGCAGTTCTTC
16	NA	NA	TRBJ1-5	TRBV4-1	CASSQGGTWGNQPQHF	TGCGCCAGCAGCCAGGGGGGGACTTGGGGCAATCAGCCCCAGCATTTT
13	NA	NA	TRBJ2-1	TRBV28	CASSSRVYNEQFF	TGTGCCAGCAGTTCTCGGGTTTACAATGAGCAGTTCTTC
13	NA	NA	TRBJ2-7	TRBV5-1	CASSLRGNYEQYF	TGCGCCAGCAGCTTGAGAGGGAACTACGAGCAGTACTTC
15	NA	NA	TRBJ1-2	TRBV5-1	CASSKDRQANYGYTF	TGCGCCAGCAGCAAGGACAGACAAGCTAACTATGGCTACACCTTC
14	NA	NA	TRBJ2-5	TRBV13	CASSLADSQETQYF	TGTGCCAGCAGCTTAGCCGACAGCCAAGAGACCCAGTACTTC
17	NA	NA	TRBJ1-2	TRBV10-3	CAISEPRTASPNYGYTF	TGTGCCATCAGTGAGCCCCGGACAGCGAGTCCTAACTATGGCTACACCTTC
16	NA	NA	TRBJ2-7	TRBV27	CASSSYIGMPLYEQYF	TGTGCCAGCAGTTCCTATATCGGTATGCCCCTCTACGAGCAGTACTTC
13	once	NA	TRBJ1-3	TRBV19	CASNKFSGNTIYF	TGTGCCAGTAACAAGTTCTCTGGAAACACCATATATTTT
12	NA	NA	TRBJ1-5	TRBV7-2	CASSYRGEPQHF	TGTGCCAGCAGCTACCGGGGGGAGCCCCAGCATTTT
15	NA	TRBD1	TRBJ2-7	TRBV27	CASSLFSGQGYEQYF	TGTGCCAGCAGTTTATTTTCCGGACAGGGCTACGAGCAGTACTTC
14	NA	NA	TRBJ1-1	TRBV30	CAWSVLFRRTEAFF	TGTGCCTGGAGTGTACTATTCCGGAGGACTGAAGCTTTCTTT
14	NA	NA	TRBJ2-5	TRBV13	CASSPRRDQETQYF	TGTGCCAGCAGCCCCCGTCGGGACCAAGAGACCCAGTACTTC